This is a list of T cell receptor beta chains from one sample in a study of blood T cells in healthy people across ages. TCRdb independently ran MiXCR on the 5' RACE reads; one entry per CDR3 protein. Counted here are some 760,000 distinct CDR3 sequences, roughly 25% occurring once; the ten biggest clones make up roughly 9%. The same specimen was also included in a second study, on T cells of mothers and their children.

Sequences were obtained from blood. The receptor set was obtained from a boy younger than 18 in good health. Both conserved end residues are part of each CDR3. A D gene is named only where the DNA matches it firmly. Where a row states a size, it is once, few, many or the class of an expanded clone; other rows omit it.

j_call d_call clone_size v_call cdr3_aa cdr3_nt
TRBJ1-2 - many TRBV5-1 CASSPDSGYGYTF TGTGCCAGCAGCCCAGACAGTGGCTATGGCTACACCTTC
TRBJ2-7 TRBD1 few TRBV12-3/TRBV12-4 CASRGTGRHEQYF TGTGCCAGCAGGGGGACAGGGCGGCACGAGCAGTACTTC
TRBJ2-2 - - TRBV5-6 CASSLVVADTGELFF TGTGCCAGCAGCTTGGTAGTGGCAGACACCGGGGAGCTGTTTTTT
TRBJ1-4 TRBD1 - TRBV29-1 CSVELRTGRNEKLFF TGCAGCGTTGAACTCCGGACAGGCCGTAACGAAAAACTGTTTTTT
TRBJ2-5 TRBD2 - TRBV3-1 CASSHIAGGPQETQYF TGTGCCAGCAGCCACATAGCGGGGGGGCCACAAGAGACCCAGTACTTC
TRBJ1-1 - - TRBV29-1 CSVGSVTEAFF TGCAGCGTTGGATCCGTCACTGAAGCTTTCTTT
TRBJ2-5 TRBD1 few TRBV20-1 CSATGIEETQYF TGCAGTGCGACAGGGATTGAGGAGACCCAGTACTTC
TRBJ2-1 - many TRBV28 CARHSVEQFF TGTGCCAGGCATAGCGTTGAGCAGTTCTTC
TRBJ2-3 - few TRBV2 CASSEAGTITDTQYF TGTGCCAGCAGTGAAGCTGGGACCATCACAGATACGCAGTATTTT
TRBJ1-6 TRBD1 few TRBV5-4 CASSLPPGQGLESPLHF TGTGCCAGCAGCTTACCGCCGGGACAGGGATTGGAATCACCCCTCCACTTT
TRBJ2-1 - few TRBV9 CASSVSDNEQFF TGTGCCAGCAGCGTGTCTGACAATGAGCAGTTCTTC
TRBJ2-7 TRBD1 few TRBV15 CATSKDRGAYEQYF TGTGCCACCAGCAAGGACAGGGGTGCCTACGAGCAGTACTTC
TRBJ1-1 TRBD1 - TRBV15 CATSGDRLNTEAFF TGTGCCACCAGCGGGGACAGGCTGAACACTGAAGCTTTCTTT
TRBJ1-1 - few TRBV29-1 CSVASDTEAFF TGCAGCGTTGCGTCGGACACTGAAGCTTTCTTT
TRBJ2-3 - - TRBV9 CASSVDSPGTDAQYF TGTGCCAGCAGCGTAGACTCCCCGGGCACAGATGCGCAGTATTTT
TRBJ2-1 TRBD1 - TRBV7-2 CASSLNTGVFNEQFF TGTGCCAGCAGCTTAAATACAGGGGTTTTCAATGAGCAGTTCTTC
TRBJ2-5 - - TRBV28 CASRTNRVRIKETQYF TGTGCCAGCAGGACTAACAGGGTTCGAATAAAGGAGACCCAGTACTTC
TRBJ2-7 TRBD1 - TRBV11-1 CASSYYRGATQLPILAEQYF TGTGCCAGCAGCTATTACAGGGGGGCAACGCAACTTCCTATTCTAGCCGAGCAGTACTTC
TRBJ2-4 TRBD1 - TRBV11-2 CASSPDRGSGKNIQYF TGTGCCAGCAGCCCGGACAGGGGTTCGGGCAAAAACATTCAGTACTTC
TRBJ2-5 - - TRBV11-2 CASSFSFAVETQYF TGTGCCAGCAGCTTCTCGTTTGCTGTCGAGACCCAGTACTTC
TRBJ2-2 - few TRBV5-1 CASAGGYGTGELFF TGCGCCAGCGCTGGGGGCTATGGGACCGGGGAGCTGTTTTTT
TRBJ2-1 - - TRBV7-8 CASSLEEPGLRNNEQFF TGTGCCAGCAGCTTAGAGGAGCCGGGACTTCGGAACAATGAGCAGTTCTTC
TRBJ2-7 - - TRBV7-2 CASSLDAGDSYEQYF TGTGCCAGCAGCTTAGATGCCGGGGACTCCTACGAGCAGTACTTC
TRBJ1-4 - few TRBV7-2 CASSLESTNEKLFF TGTGCCAGCAGCTTAGAATCGACTAATGAAAAACTGTTTTTT
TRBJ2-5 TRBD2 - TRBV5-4 CASSTPSGGAETQYF TGTGCCAGCAGCACACCTAGCGGGGGGGCCGAGACCCAGTACTTC
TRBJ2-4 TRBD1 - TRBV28 CASSIQGEIAKNIQYF TGTGCCAGCAGTATACAGGGGGAGATAGCCAAAAACATTCAGTACTTC
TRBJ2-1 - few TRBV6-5 CASSLRQSGGNEQFF TGCGCCAGCAGCTTAAGACAGTCCGGAGGCAATGAGCAGTTCTTC
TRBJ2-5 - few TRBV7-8 CASSLTRTPLETQYF TGTGCCAGCAGCTTAACTCGAACTCCGTTGGAGACCCAGTACTTC
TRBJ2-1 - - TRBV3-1 CASSQPSYNEQFF TGTGCCAGCAGCCAACCCTCCTACAATGAGCAGTTCTTC
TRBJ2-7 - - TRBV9 CASSVVRLAYEQYF TGTGCCAGCAGCGTAGTGAGGCTAGCTTACGAGCAGTACTTC
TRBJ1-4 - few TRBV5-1 CASSLEGNPLEKLFF TGCGCCAGCAGCTTGGAGGGAAACCCCCTTGAAAAACTGTTTTTT
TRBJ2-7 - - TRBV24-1 CATSDSRVGEQYF TGTGCCACCAGTGACTCCCGGGTGGGGGAGCAGTACTTC
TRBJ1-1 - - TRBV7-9 CASSFGASKAALF TGTGCCAGCAGCTTTGGGGCCAGTAAAGCGGCCCTCTTT
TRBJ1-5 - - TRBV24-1 CATSDHGANQPQHF TGTGCCACCAGTGACCACGGGGCCAATCAGCCCCAGCATTTT
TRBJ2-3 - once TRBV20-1 CSARDGADTQYF TGCAGTGCTAGAGATGGGGCGGATACGCAGTATTTT
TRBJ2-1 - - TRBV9 CASSAQGLSEGDEQFF TGTGCCAGCAGCGCCCAGGGCCTATCGGAGGGCGATGAGCAGTTCTTC
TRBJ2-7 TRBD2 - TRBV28 CAGSKVTSGRNYEQYF TGTGCCGGCAGCAAGGTTACTAGCGGGAGAAACTACGAGCAGTACTTC
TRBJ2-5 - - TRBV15 CATSRDQLDSFQETQYF TGTGCCACCAGCAGAGATCAGCTGGACAGTTTTCAAGAGACCCAGTACTTC
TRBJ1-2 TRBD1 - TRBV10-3 CAISFDRGRDGYTF TGTGCCATCAGTTTCGACAGGGGACGGGATGGCTACACCTTC
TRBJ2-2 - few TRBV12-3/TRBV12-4 CAIQLVSTGELFF TGTGCCATCCAGTTGGTATCCACCGGGGAGCTGTTTTTT
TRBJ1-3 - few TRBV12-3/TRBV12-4 CASSRSIVSGNTIYF TGTGCCAGCAGTCGATCCATCGTCTCTGGAAACACCATATATTTT
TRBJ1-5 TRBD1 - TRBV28 CASSLRGYRGGQPQHF TGTGCCAGCAGTTTAAGGGGGTACAGGGGCGGTCAGCCCCAGCATTTT
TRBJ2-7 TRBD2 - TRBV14 CASSQGTSGIPRGYPYEQYF TGTGCCAGCAGCCAAGGGACTAGCGGGATACCACGGGGTTATCCTTACGAGCAGTACTTC
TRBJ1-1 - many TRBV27 CASSFGVGTEAFF TGTGCCAGCAGTTTTGGGGTCGGCACTGAAGCTTTCTTT
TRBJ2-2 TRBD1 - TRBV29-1 CSVRGSMDTGELFF TGCAGCGTCAGGGGGTCCATGGACACCGGGGAGCTGTTTTTT
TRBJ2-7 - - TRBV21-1 CASSNREGGYEQYF TGTGCCAGCAGCAACCGGGAGGGCGGCTACGAGCAGTACTTC
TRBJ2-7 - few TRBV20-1 CSALDLNYEQYF TGCAGTGCCCTGGACTTGAACTACGAGCAGTACTTC
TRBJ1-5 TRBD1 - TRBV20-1 CSASDRGWQQPQHF TGCAGTGCTAGTGACAGGGGATGGCAACAGCCCCAGCATTTT
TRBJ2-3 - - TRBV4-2 CASSQAGGGSTDTQYF TGTGCCAGCAGCCAAGCAGGGGGAGGAAGCACAGATACGCAGTATTTT
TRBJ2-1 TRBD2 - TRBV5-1 CASSMPASGGSYNEQFF TGCGCCAGCAGCATGCCCGCTTCGGGAGGCTCCTACAATGAGCAGTTCTTC
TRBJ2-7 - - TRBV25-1 CASGEGPAAGAQYF TGTGCCAGCGGTGAGGGGCCCGCTGCAGGGGCCCAGTACTTC
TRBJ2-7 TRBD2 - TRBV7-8 CASSYSGGNNEQYF TGTGCCAGCAGCTACAGCGGGGGGAACAACGAGCAGTACTTC
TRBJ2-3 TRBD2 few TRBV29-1 CSGAPGLAVTDTQYF TGCAGCGGTGCTCCGGGACTAGCAGTCACAGATACGCAGTATTTT
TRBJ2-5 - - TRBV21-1 CASSKEGGTGFGETQYF TGTGCCAGCAGCAAAGAAGGCGGGACAGGGTTCGGTGAGACCCAGTACTTC
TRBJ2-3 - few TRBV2 CASISEADTQYF TGTGCCAGCATATCCGAGGCAGATACGCAGTATTTT
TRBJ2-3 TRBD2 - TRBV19 CASSIEAGGSTDTQYF TGTGCCAGTAGTATAGAAGCGGGGGGGAGCACAGATACGCAGTATTTT
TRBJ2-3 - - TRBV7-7 CASSRAFADTQYF TGTGCTAGCAGCCGCGCCTTCGCGGATACGCAGTATTTT
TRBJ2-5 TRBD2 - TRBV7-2 CASSFPLAGGPNEQLF TGTGCCAGCAGCTTTCCTCTAGCGGGAGGGCCTAATGAGCAGCTCTTC